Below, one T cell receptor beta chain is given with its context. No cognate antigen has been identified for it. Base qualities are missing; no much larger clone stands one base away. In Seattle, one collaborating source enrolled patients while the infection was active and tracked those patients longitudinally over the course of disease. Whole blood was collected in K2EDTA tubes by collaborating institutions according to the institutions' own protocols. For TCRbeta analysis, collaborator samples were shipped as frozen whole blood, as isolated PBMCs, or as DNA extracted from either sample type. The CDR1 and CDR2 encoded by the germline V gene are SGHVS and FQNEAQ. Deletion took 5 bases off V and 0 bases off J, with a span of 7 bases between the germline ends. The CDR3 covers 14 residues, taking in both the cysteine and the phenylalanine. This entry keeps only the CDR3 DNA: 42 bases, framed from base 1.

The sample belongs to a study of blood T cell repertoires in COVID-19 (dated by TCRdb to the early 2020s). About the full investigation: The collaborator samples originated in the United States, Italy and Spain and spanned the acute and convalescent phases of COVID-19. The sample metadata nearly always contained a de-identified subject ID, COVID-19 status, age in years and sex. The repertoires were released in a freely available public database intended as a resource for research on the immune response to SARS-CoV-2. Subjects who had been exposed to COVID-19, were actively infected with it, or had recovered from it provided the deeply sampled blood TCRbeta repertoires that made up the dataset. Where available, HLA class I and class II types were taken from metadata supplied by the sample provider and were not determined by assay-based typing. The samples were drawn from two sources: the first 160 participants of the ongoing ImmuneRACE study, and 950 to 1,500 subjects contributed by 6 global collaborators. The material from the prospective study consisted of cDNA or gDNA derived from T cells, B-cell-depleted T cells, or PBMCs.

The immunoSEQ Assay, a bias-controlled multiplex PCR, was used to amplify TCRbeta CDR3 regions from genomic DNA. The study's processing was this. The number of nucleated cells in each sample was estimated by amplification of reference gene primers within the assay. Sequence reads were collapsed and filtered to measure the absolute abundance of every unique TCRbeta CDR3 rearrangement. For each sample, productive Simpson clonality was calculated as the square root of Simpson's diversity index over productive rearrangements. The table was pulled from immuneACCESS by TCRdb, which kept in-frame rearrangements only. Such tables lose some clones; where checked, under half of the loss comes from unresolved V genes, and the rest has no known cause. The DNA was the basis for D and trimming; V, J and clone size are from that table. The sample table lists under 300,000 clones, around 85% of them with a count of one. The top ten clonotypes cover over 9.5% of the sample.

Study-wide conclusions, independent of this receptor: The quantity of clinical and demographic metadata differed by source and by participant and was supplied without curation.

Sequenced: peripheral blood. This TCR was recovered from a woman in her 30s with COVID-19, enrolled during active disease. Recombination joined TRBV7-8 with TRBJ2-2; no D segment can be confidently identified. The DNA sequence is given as TGTGCCAGCAGCCTGCCAGCGAACACCGGGGAGCTGTTTTTT. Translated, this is CASSLPANTGELFF.